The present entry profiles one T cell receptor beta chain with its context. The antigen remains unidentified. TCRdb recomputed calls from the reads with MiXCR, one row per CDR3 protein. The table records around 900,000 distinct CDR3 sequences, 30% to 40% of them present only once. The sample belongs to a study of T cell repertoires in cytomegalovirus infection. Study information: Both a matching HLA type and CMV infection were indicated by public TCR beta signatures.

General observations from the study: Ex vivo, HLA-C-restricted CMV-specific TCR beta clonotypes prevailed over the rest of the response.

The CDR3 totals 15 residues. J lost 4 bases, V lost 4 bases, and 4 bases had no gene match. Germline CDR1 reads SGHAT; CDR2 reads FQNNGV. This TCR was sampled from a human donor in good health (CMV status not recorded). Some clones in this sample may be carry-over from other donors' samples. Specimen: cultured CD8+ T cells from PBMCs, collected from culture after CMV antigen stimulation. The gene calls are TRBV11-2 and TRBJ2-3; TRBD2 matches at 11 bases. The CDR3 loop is CASSWGSGGADTQYF. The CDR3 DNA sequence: TGTGCCAGCAGCTGGGGTAGCGGGGGGGCAGATACGCAGTATTTT.